This T cell receptor beta chain was sequenced for a study of shared clonotypes between healthy human individuals. The study, taken as a whole, reports: Generation probability values for non-shared clonotypes were lower than those for clonotypes shared by all four donors.

As to this clone: The antigen remains undetermined.

V was pared by 5 bases and J by 5 bases, with 4 bases of the junction left unmatched. The CDR3 runs 14 residues. CDR1 and CDR2 (germline): SGHRS, YFSETQ. TCRdb's copy holds only in-frame clones and misses some; the assay was immunoSEQ multiplex PCR. The profile shows millions of clones, approximately 92% of them singletons. The rearrangement links TRBV5-1 to TRBJ2-5; 12 nucleotides match TRBD1. The sequence was obtained from a man aged 18 to 30 in good health. The sequenced sample consisted of naive CD4+ T cells sorted from blood. As to subset: CD45RA+ positively selected. CDR3 DNA sequence: TGCGCCAGCAGGGGACAGGGGGCTGGTGAGACCCAGTACTTC. Its translation: CASRGQGAGETQYF.